A single sample is the source of the 21 T cell receptor beta chains below, sequenced in a study of CD8+ T cells in alopecia areata. RNA extraction and reverse transcription yielded cDNA as sequencing template. Some clones are missing from TCRdb's copy, which holds only in-frame ones; the method was immunoSEQ multiplex PCR. The repertoire holds fewer than 250,000 clones, 60% seen once, with over 0.55% in the top ten. Regarding treatment: oral pan-JAK inhibitor, 5-10 mg twice daily. Sequencing was performed on CD4+ T cells sorted from blood, taken at week 4, from a patient treated with tofacitinib. The origin of the receptors is a human donor with alopecia areata.

The rearrangement links TRBV7-8 to TRBJ2-5; 8 bases fit TRBD1. CDR3 length equals 14 residues. CDR1 SGHVS and CDR2 FQNEAQ come from the germline V gene. V dropped 6 bases and J dropped 5; count of bases not matched to a gene: 8. The CDR3 sequence is CASSHGQGYETQYF. The CDR3 DNA is TGTGCCAGCAGTCATGGACAGGGTTACGAGACCCAGTACTTC.

V gene TRBV29-1 combines with J gene TRBJ2-5; D uncertain. Germline V gene lookup returns CDR1 SQVTM and CDR2 ANQGSEA. V was clipped by 4 bases and J by 2 bases, with 11 bases between them. This CDR3 comprises 13 residues. CDR3: CSVGVVKQETQYF. The DNA for the CDR3 is TGCAGCGTTGGGGTGGTAAAGCAAGAGACCCAGTACTTC.

The gene calls are TRBV15 and TRBJ2-7; D is undetermined. The CDR3 is made up of 13 amino acids. CDR1 and CDR2 (germline): LNHNV, YYDKDF (reference sequence). V dropped 1 base and J dropped 5 bases, with 9 bases sitting between them. The CDR3, as DNA: TGTGCCACCAGCAGAGTCTCTATGGACGAGCAGTACTTC. Its translation is CATSRVSMDEQYF.

The chain recombines TRBV5-1 with TRBJ2-1; 8 bases match TRBD1. There are 15 residues in the CDR3. The germline V gene has CDR1 SGHRS and CDR2 YFSETQ. J was trimmed by 5 bases and V by 5 bases; bases with no gene match: 9. CDR3 nucleotides: TGCGCCAGCAGTTACGGGACAGGCAGGGACAATGAGCAGTTCTTC. Its protein is CASSYGTGRDNEQFF. The full variable domain, with the rest looked up from reference TRBV5-1 and TRBJ2-1, is KAGVTQTPRYLIKTRGQQVTLSCSPISGHRSVSWYQQTPGQGLQFLFEYFSETQRNKGNFPGRFSGRQFSNSRSEMNVSTLELGDSALYLCASSYGTGRDNEQFFGPGTRLTVL.

This clone has more than one count but fewer than ten. The gene calls are TRBV2 and TRBJ2-7; D is unclear. V was trimmed by 8 bases and J by 8 bases, leaving 10 bases between them. The CDR3 is made up of 10 amino acids. The germline CDR1 and CDR2 sequences are SNHLY and FYNNEI. The CDR3 here is CASGRAKQYF. CDR3 DNA: TGTGCCAGCGGCCGGGCCAAGCAGTACTTC.

To note about this clone: A junction boundary mismatches the germline segment, possibly from a read error. This chain uses TRBV9 with TRBJ2-1; TRBD1 matches 9 bases. The CDR3 runs 15 residues. The germline V gene encodes CDR1 SGDLS and CDR2 YYNGEE. The CDR3: CASSPGTGSFNEQFF. The DNA of the CDR3 is TGTGCCAGCAGCCCGGGGACAGGGTCCTTCAATGAGCAGTTCTTC.

The V and J genes are TRBV11-3 and TRBJ2-7; a weak D match, TRBD2 (5 bases). With 2 bases removed from V and 7 bases from J, the gap between germline ends came to 12 bases. This CDR3 is built from 13 residues. Germline V gene sequence: CDR1 SGHNT, CDR2 YENEEA. The CDR3: CASSLFPSGEQYF. As DNA, the CDR3 is TGTGCCAGCAGCTTATTCCCCTCGGGGGAGCAGTACTTC.

The chain combines TRBV28 with TRBJ1-1; D is unresolved. This CDR3 contains 11 residues. The germline V and J ends were trimmed by 9 bases and 2 bases, with 7 bases remaining between them. CDR1 and CDR2 from the germline V gene are MDHEN and SYDVKM. The CDR3 loop reads CASPSNTEAFF. For the CDR3, the DNA is TGTGCCAGTCCAAGTAACACTGAAGCTTTCTTT.

The chain combines TRBV5-1 with TRBJ1-2, with D tentatively TRBD1 (5 bases). The CDR3 is 15 amino acids. Germline-derived CDR1 and CDR2 are SGHRS and YFSETQ. V lost 4 bases and J 2 bases, leaving 15 bases between the germline ends. CDR3 nucleotide sequence: TGCGCCAGCAGCGTGACTGGGACGGGAAACTATGGCTACACCTTC. Its translation: CASSVTGTGNYGYTF.

The chain recombines TRBV30 with TRBJ2-7; D may be TRBD2 (5 bases). The germline CDR1 and CDR2 sequences are GTSNPN and SVGIG (reference sequence). CDR3 length: 14 residues. V was shortened by 4 bases and J by 2 bases, with 15 bases between the two germline ends. The CDR3 DNA follows: TGTGCCTGGAACACCCTCCCCGGGGCCTACGAGCAGTACTTC. Encoded protein: CAWNTLPGAYEQYF.

With regard to this clone: Other DNA sequences in the same sample also yield this CDR3. The V and J genes are TRBV5-1 and TRBJ2-5; D assignment may be TRBD1 or TRBD2 (5 bases each). The CDR3 runs to 13 residues. Germline values: CDR1 SGHRS, CDR2 YFSETQ. Trimming pared 0 bases from V and 3 bases from J, leaving 6 bases between. The CDR3 loop reads CASSLGGEETQYF. DNA of the CDR3: TGCGCCAGCAGCTTGGGAGGGGAAGAGACCCAGTACTTC.

In this sample, this clone turned up a few times. The J gene is TRBJ2-3, the V gene TRBV5-4; 7 positions match TRBD2. CDR1 is SGHNT, CDR2 YYREEE, per germline (reference sequence). The CDR3 sequence is 15 residues long. The junction had 10 bases not matched to a gene; V was cut back by 4 bases and J by 5 bases. DNA of the CDR3: TGTGCCAGCAGCCCAGTGGCGGGAGCGATAGATACGCAGTATTTT. Amino acids: CASSPVAGAIDTQYF.

A word on this clone: This sample includes further DNA sequences coding for the same CDR3. The chain's CDR3 is CSVDRADTQYF. CDR3 DNA sequence: TGCAGCGTCGACCGGGCAGATACGCAGTATTTT. This chain links TRBV29-1 with TRBJ2-3; D gene ambiguous. CDR1 SQVTM and CDR2 ANQGSEA come from the germline V gene. The V and J ends lost 6 bases and 4 bases respectively, with 8 bases between them. CDR3 length equals 11 residues.

This chain links TRBV5-6 with TRBJ2-3; D might be TRBD2 (6 bases). Germline CDR1 reads SGHDT; CDR2 reads YYEEEE. V dropped 2 bases and J dropped 0 bases, with 16 bases sitting between them. The CDR3 runs 17 residues. The CDR3 reads CASSFRRGLISTDTQYF. The CDR3 DNA is TGTGCCAGCAGCTTCCGGCGGGGTTTAATTAGCACAGATACGCAGTATTTT. Using reference TRBV5-6 and TRBJ2-3 for the parts outside the CDR3, the full variable domain is DAGVTQSPTHLIKTRGQQVTLRCSPKSGHDTVSWYQQALGQGPQFIFQYYEEEERQRGNFPDRFSGHQFPNYSSELNVNALLLGDSALYLCASSFRRGLISTDTQYFGPGTRLTVL.

The V call is TRBV30, the J call TRBJ2-5; D is unresolved. Deletions cut 1 base from V and 7 bases from J, with 10 bases between. CDR3 length: 12 residues. Germline loops: CDR1 GTSNPN, CDR2 SVGIG (reference sequence). The CDR3 spells CAWSGTSGTQYF. The CDR3 region has the DNA TGTGCCTGGAGTGGAACGTCGGGGACCCAGTACTTC.

Regarding this clone: This CDR3 is also generated by other DNA sequences in the sample. This rearrangement joins TRBV29-1 to TRBJ2-2; D is possibly TRBD1 (5 bases). V gave up 7 bases and J gave up 1 base, with 7 bases separating them. The CDR3 has 12 amino acids. Germline lookup yields CDR1 SQVTM and CDR2 ANQGSEA. The CDR3 nucleotides are TGCAGCGCTGGACAGAACACCGGGGAGCTGTTTTTT. Amino acids: CSAGQNTGELFF.

The J gene is TRBJ1-2, the V gene TRBV4-3, with a possible D match to TRBD1 (6 bases). CDR1 and CDR2 from the germline V gene are LGHNA and YSLEER. V lost 1 base to trimming and J lost 5 bases, with 11 bases between them. This CDR3 is 14 amino acids long. CDR3 bases: TGCGCCAGCAGCCAAGCCCCAGGGGCGTATGGCTACACCTTC. Its translation is CASSQAPGAYGYTF.

The chain has TRBV19 and TRBJ1-1; perhaps TRBD1 as D (5 bases). The V and J ends lost 2 bases and 4 bases respectively, with 11 bases between them. The CDR3 has 14 amino acids. Germline V lookup: CDR1 LNHDA, CDR2 SQIVND (reference sequence). CDR3 coding DNA: TGTGCCAGTAGTATACTTGGGGCTAGCACTGAAGCTTTCTTT. Translated, it gives CASSILGASTEAFF.

The chain carries TRBV15 and TRBJ2-3; D unclear. CDR1 LNHNV and CDR2 YYDKDF come from the germline V gene (reference sequence). Trimming took 2 bases from V and 1 from J, leaving 7 bases between them. The CDR3 is 14 amino acids. CDR3 DNA: TGTGCCACCAGCAGACTGTCCGGCACAGATACGCAGTATTTT. It specifies CATSRLSGTDTQYF.

Only a few counts were recorded for this clone. The V call is TRBV30, the J call TRBJ1-1; 7 bases line up with TRBD1. V lost 4 bases and J lost 0; bases outside the gene matches: 8. This CDR3 has 15 residues. CDR1 and CDR2 (germline): GTSNPN, SVGIG (reference sequence). The CDR3 DNA is TGTGCCTGGACCCGGGACAGCCTAATGAACACTGAAGCTTTCTTT. This encodes CAWTRDSLMNTEAFF.

V usage is TRBV7-2 and J usage is TRBJ2-2, with D possibly called TRBD1 or TRBD2 (5 bases each). CDR1 SGHTA and CDR2 FQGNSA come from the germline V gene. This CDR3 is built from 15 residues. Trimming took 5 bases from V and 10 from J, leaving 20 bases between them. The CDR3 sequence is CASSLSWGRVEELFF. CDR3 DNA sequence: TGTGCCAGCAGCCTATCGTGGGGACGTGTGGAGGAGCTGTTTTTT.